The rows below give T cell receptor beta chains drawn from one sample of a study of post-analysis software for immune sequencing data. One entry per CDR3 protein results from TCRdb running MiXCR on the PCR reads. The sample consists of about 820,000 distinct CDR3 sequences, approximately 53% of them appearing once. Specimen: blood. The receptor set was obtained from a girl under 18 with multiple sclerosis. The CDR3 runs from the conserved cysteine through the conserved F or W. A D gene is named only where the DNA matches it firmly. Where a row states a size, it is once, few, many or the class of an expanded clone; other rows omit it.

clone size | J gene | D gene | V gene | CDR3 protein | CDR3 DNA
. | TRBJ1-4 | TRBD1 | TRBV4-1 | CASSSSGAGTDEKLFF | TGCGCCAGCAGCTCCAGCGGTGCCGGGACAGACGAAAAACTGTTTTTT
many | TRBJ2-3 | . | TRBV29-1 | CSALTTGTDTQYF | TGCAGCGCCCTTACTACAGGGACAGATACGCAGTATTTT
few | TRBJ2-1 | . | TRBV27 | CASTKTSSPNEQFF | TGTGCCAGCACCAAGACTAGTTCCCCCAATGAGCAGTTCTTC
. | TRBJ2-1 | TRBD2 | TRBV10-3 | CAISPLGAGGHNEQFF | TGTGCCATCAGTCCTCTGGGAGCGGGAGGACACAATGAGCAGTTCTTC
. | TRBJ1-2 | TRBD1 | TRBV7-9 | CASSASGTENGYTF | TGTGCCAGCAGCGCATCCGGGACAGAAAATGGCTACACCTTC
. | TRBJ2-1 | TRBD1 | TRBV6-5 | CASSYFGTGVDEQFF | TGTGCCAGCAGCTACTTCGGGACAGGGGTAGATGAGCAGTTCTTC
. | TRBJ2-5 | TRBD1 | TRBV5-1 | CASRVGTGGLEETQYF | TGCGCCAGCAGAGTCGGGACAGGGGGTCTGGAAGAGACCCAGTACTTC
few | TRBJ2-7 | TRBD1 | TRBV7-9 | CASTPGTGPSGEQYF | TGTGCCAGCACCCCCGGGACAGGGCCTTCGGGCGAGCAGTACTTC
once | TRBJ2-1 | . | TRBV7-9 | CASSLVVNNEQFF | TGTGCCAGCAGCTTAGTAGTTAACAATGAGCAGTTCTTC
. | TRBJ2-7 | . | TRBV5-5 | CASSPRRAQPYEQYF | TGTGCCAGCAGCCCGAGGAGGGCTCAGCCCTACGAGCAGTACTTC
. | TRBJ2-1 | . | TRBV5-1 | CASSLDRVLGNEQFF | TGCGCCAGCAGCTTGGACAGGGTATTAGGCAATGAGCAGTTCTTC
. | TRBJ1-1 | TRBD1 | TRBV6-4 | CASRTGGENTEAFF | TGTGCCAGCAGGACAGGGGGAGAGAACACTGAAGCTTTCTTT
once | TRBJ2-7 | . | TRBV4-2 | CASSQEASGNYEQYF | TGTGCCAGCAGCCAAGAAGCTTCAGGGAACTACGAGCAGTACTTC
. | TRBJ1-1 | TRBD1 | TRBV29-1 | CSVRGAGGVETEAFF | TGCAGCGTGAGAGGAGCAGGGGGAGTTGAGACTGAAGCTTTCTTT
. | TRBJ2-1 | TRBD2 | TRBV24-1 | CATQAGGGYEQFF | TGTGCCACTCAAGCGGGAGGGGGGTATGAGCAGTTCTTC
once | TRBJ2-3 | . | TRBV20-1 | CSARRAGTDTQYF | TGCAGTGCACGAAGGGCAGGCACAGATACGCAGTATTTT
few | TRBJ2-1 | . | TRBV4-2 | CASSQEGASYNEQFF | TGTGCCAGCAGCCAAGAGGGTGCGTCCTACAATGAGCAGTTCTTC
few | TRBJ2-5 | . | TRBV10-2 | CASIANPLQTQYF | TGCGCCAGCATCGCCAACCCCCTACAGACCCAGTACTTC
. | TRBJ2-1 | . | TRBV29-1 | CSVPEGNEQFF | TGCAGCGTTCCGGAGGGCAATGAGCAGTTCTTC
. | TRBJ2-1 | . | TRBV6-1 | CASSEALTYNEQFF | TGTGCCAGCAGTGAAGCCCTTACCTACAATGAGCAGTTCTTC
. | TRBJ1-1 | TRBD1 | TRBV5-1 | CASSLETGGFGDTEAFF | TGCGCCAGCAGCTTGGAGACAGGGGGCTTCGGAGACACTGAAGCTTTCTTT
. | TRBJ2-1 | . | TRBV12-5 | CASGLDRRYEQFF | TGTGCTAGTGGTTTGGACAGGCGTTATGAGCAGTTCTTC
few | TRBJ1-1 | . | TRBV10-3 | CAISPTGGGGTEAFF | TGTGCCATCAGTCCCACAGGAGGTGGGGGCACTGAAGCTTTCTTT
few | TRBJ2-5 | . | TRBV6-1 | CASSEGFRQETQYF | TGTGCCAGCAGTGAAGGATTCCGGCAAGAGACCCAGTACTTC
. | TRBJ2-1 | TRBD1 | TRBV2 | CASRPRDRATNEQFF | TGTGCCAGCAGACCCCGGGACAGAGCTACCAATGAGCAGTTCTTC
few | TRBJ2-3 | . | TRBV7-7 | CASSLDSTTDTQYF | TGTGCTAGCAGCCTGGACTCCACCACAGATACGCAGTATTTT
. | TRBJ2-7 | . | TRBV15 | CATSRDAPPRDASYEQYF | TGTGCCACCAGCAGAGACGCCCCCCCCCGGGACGCTTCCTACGAGCAGTACTTC